This TCR beta chain was profiled in a study of patients and donors after allogeneic stem cell transplantation. Germline CDR1 and CDR2: ENHRY and SYGVKD. The V and J ends lost 5 bases and 6 bases, in that order; junction bases with no gene match: 6. CDR3 length equals 15 residues. MiXCR, run by TCRdb on the RT-PCR reads, gives a single entry per CDR3 protein. Of around 82,000 distinct CDR3 sequences listed, 4.5% to 5% were seen once; the top ten hold 2.6%. The source of this sequence is a human donor who was either an allogeneic HSCT recipient or a stem cell or donor lymphocyte infusion donor (not recorded which). It is not recorded whose cells these are; they may come from a transplant donor. V usage is TRBV10-3 and J usage is TRBJ2-2; 10 bases are shared with TRBD1. The sample taken for sequencing was blood, either unsorted or a sorted T cell fraction (not recorded which). CDR3 sequence reads: CAISPTGGEAGELFF. In DNA form, the CDR3 reads TGTGCCATCAGTCCGACAGGGGGCGAGGCCGGGGAGCTGTTTTTT.